This TCR beta chain was captured by sequencing in a study of T cell clonotyping in hematopoietic cell transplantation. Sequencing used immunoSEQ multiplex PCR; TCRdb keeps in-frame clones, though not all of them. The data contain some 5,100 clones, around a quarter of them singletons. A remark on this clone: What it binds is not known.

Study conclusions and caveats: Pathologically expanded recipient clonotypes increased progressively from day 30 to day 180 as diversity fell.

Source: peripheral blood mononuclear cells, taken 180 days after allogeneic stem cell transplant. The clonotype comes from a male patient aged 40-55 years who had an allogeneic stem cell transplant from an unrelated donor, so the T cells may come from the graft donor. Some clones in this sample may be carry-over from other donors' samples.

CDR3 sequence (DNA): TGTGCCAGCAGCGCTAGCGGGAGGGCTTGGGAGACCCAGTACTTC. This gives the protein CASSASGRAWETQYF. The chain recombines TRBV9 with TRBJ2-5; 12 bases agree with TRBD2. The V and J ends lost 3 bases and 5 bases, in that order; junction bases with no gene match: 5. Germline-derived CDR1 and CDR2 are SGDLS and YYNGEE. The CDR3 contains 15 residues.